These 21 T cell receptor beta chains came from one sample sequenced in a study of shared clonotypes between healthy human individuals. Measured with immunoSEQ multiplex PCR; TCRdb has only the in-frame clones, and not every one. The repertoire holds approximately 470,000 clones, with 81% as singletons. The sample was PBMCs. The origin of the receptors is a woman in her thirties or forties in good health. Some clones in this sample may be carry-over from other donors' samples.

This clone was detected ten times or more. The CDR3 sequence is CASSEWTGGVLRYTF. DNA for the CDR3: TGTGCCAGCAGTGAATGGACAGGGGGGGTATTACGCTACACCTTC. The rearrangement uses TRBV2 and TRBJ1-2, with 10 nucleotides matching TRBD1. The CDR3 extends over 15 amino acids. With 2 bases clipped from V and 9 bases from J, the junction kept 9 bases outside the gene matches. Looked up from germline, CDR1 is SNHLY and CDR2 is FYNNEI.

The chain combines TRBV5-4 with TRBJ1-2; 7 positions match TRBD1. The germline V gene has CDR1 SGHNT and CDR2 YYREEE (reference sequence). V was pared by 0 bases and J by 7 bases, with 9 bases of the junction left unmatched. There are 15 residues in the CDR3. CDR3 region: CASSLDPGGVGGYTF. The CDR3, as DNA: TGTGCCAGCAGCTTGGACCCAGGGGGGGTTGGTGGCTACACCTTC. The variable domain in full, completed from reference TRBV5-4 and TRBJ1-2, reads ETGVTQSPTHLIKTRGQQVTLRCSSQSGHNTVSWYQQALGQGPQFIFQYYREEENGRGNFPPRFSGLQFPNYSSELNVNALELDDSALYLCASSLDPGGVGGYTFGSGTRLTVV.

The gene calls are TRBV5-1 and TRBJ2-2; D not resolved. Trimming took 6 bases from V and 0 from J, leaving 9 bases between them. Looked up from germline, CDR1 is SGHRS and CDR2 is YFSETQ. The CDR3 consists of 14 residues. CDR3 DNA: TGCGCCAGCACCTCCCACACGAACACCGGGGAGCTGTTTTTT. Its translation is CASTSHTNTGELFF. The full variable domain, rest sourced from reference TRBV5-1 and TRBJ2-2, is KAGVTQTPRYLIKTRGQQVTLSCSPISGHRSVSWYQQTPGQGLQFLFEYFSETQRNKGNFPGRFSGRQFSNSRSEMNVSTLELGDSALYLCASTSHTNTGELFFGEGSRLTVL.

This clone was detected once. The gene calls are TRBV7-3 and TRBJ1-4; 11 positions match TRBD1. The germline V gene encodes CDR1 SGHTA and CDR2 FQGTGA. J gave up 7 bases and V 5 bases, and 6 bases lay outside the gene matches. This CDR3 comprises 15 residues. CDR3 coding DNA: TGTGCCAGCAGCACCTCCGGGACAGGGGGTGAAAAACTGTTTTTT. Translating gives CASSTSGTGGEKLFF.

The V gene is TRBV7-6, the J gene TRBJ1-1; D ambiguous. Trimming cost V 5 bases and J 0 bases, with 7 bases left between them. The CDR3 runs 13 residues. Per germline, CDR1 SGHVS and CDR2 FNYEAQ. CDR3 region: CASSLDLNTEAFF. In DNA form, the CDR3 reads TGTGCCAGCAGCCTCGATTTGAACACTGAAGCTTTCTTT.

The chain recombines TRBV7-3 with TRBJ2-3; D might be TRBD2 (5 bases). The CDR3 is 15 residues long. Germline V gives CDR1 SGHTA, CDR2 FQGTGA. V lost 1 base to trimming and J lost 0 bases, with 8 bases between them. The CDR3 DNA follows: TGTGCCAGCAGCTTAAATAGCGCTAGCACAGATACGCAGTATTTT. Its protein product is CASSLNSASTDTQYF.

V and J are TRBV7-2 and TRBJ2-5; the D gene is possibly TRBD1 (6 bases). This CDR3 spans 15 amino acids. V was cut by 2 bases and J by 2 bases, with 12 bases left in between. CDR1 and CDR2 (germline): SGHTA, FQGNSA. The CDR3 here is CASSLMGARQETQYF. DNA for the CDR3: TGTGCCAGCAGCTTAATGGGGGCTCGGCAAGAGACCCAGTACTTC. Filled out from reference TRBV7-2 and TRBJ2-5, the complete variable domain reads GAGVSQSPSNKVTEKGKDVELRCDPISGHTALYWYRQSLGQGLEFLIYFQGNSAPDKSGLPSDRFSAERTGGSVSTLTIQRTQQEDSAVYLCASSLMGARQETQYFGPGTRLLVL.

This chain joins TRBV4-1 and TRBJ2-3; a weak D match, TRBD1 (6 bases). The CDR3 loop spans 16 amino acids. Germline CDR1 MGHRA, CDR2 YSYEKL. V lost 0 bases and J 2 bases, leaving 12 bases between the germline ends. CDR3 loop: CASSQDWGRVTDTQYF. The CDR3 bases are TGCGCCAGCAGCCAAGATTGGGGGCGAGTCACAGATACGCAGTATTTT.

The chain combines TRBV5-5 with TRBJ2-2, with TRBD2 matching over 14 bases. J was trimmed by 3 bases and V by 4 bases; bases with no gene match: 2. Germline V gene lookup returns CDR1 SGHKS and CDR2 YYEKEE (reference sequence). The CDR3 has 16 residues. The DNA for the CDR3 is TGTGCCAGCAGCCCGGGACTAGCGGGAGACACCGGGGAGCTGTTTTTT. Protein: CASSPGLAGDTGELFF.

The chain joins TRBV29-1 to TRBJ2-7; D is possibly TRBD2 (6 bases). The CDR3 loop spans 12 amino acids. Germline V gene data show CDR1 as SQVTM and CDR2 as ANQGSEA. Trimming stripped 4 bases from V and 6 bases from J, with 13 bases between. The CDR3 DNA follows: TGCAGCGTTGGGTTGGGGGGTACCGAGCAGTACTTC. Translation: CSVGLGGTEQYF.

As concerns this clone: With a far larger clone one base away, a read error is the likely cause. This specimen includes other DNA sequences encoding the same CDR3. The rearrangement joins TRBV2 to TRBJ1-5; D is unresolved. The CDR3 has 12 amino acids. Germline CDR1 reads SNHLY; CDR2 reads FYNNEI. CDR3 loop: CASSDSNQPQHF. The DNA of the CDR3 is TGTGCCAGCAGTGACAGCAATCAGCCACAGCATTTT.

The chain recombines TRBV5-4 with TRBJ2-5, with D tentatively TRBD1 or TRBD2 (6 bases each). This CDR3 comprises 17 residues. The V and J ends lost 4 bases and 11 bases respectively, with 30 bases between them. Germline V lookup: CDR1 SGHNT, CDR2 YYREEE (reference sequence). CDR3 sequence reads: CASSRPLGGGGSTEQYF. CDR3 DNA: TGTGCCAGCAGCCGACCTTTAGGAGGAGGGGGGTCTACGGAGCAGTACTTC.

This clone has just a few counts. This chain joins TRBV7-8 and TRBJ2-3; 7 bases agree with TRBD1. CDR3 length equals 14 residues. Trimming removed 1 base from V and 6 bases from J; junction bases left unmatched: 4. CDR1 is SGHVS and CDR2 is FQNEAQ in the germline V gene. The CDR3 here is CASSLGLGGDTQYF. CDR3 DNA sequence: TGTGCCAGCAGCTTAGGCCTAGGGGGCGATACGCAGTATTTT.

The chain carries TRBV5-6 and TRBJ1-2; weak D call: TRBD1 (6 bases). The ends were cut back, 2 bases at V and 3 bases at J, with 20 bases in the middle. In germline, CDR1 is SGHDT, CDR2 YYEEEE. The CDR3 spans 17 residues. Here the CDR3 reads CASSFVAGESFHYGYTF. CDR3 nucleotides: TGTGCCAGCAGCTTCGTCGCAGGGGAGTCATTTCACTATGGCTACACCTTC.

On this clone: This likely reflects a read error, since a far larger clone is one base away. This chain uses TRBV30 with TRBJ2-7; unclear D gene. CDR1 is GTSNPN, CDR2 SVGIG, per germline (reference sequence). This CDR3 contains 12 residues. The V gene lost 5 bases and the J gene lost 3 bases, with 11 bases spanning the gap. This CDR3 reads CAWCRHLYEQYF. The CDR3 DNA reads TGTGCCTGGTGTCGACACCTCTACGAGCAGTACTTC.

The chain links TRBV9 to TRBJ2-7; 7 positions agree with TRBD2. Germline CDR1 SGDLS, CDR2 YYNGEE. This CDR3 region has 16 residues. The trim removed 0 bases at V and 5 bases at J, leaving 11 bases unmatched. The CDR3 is CASSVGPAGVSDEQYF. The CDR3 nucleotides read TGTGCCAGCAGCGTAGGACCGGCGGGGGTTTCCGACGAGCAGTACTTC.

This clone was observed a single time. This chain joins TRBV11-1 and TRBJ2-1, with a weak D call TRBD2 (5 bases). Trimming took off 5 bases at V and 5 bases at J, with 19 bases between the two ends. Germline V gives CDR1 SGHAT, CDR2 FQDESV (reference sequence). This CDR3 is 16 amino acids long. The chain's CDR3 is CASSPGPFEGNNEQFF. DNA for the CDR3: TGTGCCAGCAGCCCCGGGCCGTTTGAGGGCAACAATGAGCAGTTCTTC.

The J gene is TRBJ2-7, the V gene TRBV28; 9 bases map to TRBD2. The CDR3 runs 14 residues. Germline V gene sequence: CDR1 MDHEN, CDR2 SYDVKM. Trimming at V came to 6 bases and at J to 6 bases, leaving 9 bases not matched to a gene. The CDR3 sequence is CASSSLAGIGEQYF. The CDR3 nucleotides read TGTGCCAGCAGCTCTCTAGCGGGAATAGGCGAGCAGTACTTC.

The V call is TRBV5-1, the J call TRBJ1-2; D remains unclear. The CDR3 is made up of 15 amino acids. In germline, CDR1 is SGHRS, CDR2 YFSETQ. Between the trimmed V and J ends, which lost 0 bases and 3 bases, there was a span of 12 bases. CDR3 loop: CASSLDSPGYYGYTF. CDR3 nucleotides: TGCGCCAGCAGCTTGGACAGCCCTGGGTACTATGGCTACACCTTC.

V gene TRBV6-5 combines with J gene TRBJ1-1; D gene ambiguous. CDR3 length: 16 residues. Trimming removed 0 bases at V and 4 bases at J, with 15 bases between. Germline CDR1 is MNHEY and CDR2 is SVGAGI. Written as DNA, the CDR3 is TGTGCCAGCAGTTACTCAAGTGTGGGTTATGTCACTGAAGCTTTCTTT. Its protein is CASSYSSVGYVTEAFF.

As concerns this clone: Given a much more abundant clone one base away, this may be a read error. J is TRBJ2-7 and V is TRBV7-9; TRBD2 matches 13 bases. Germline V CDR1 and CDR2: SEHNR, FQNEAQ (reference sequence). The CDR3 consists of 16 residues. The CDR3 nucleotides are TGTGCCAGCAGCTTAGGGGGACTAGCGGGACAGTACGGGCAGTACTTC. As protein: CASSLGGLAGQYGQYF.